This T cell receptor beta chain was sequenced during a study of cytomegalovirus exposure and HLA in healthy donors. The germline V gene has CDR1 PRHDT and CDR2 FYEKMQ (reference sequence). The CDR3 is 16 amino acids. The V segment lost 4 bases and the J segment 0 bases; nucleotides outside the gene matches: 4. The PCR contained 60 Vbeta and 13 Jbeta primers. The assay was immunoSEQ multiplex PCR, and TCRdb's table has in-frame clones only and misses some. This sample has 150,000 to 200,000 clones, with around three quarters found just once. The specimen was PBMCs. This chain joins TRBV13 and TRBJ2-1; 9 nucleotides match TRBD2. The receptor's source is a woman in her twenties or thirties in good health and CMV-seronegative. The CDR3 protein is CASSSNSGSSYNEQFF. DNA for the CDR3: TGTGCCAGCAGCTCCAATAGCGGGAGCTCCTACAATGAGCAGTTCTTC. Combining the CDR3 with reference TRBV13 and TRBJ2-1 gives the whole variable domain AAGVIQSPRHLIKEKRETATLKCYPIPRHDTVYWYQQGPGQDPQFLISFYEKMQSDKGSIPDRFSAQQFSDYHSELNMSSLELGDSALYFCASSSNSGSSYNEQFFGPGTRLTVL.